The present entry profiles one T cell receptor (beta chain) with its context. Antigen: not known. Expressed TCRB transcripts were sequenced after all isolated RNA was converted to cDNA. Profiling relied on immunoSEQ multiplex PCR, and the TCRdb table lists in-frame clones only, not all of them. The sample contains roughly 300,000 clones, less than 9.5% of which appear only once. This record belongs to a study of beta chain features in type 1 diabetes. Study-wide results and limits: VDJ junctions in type 1 diabetes patients carried more deletions and fewer insertions. Using cDNA template may skew counts toward highly expressing activated cells.

V lost 3 bases, J lost 6 bases, and 2 bases stayed unmatched. The germline gives CDR1 SNHLY, CDR2 FYNNEI. The CDR3 covers 14 residues. Stem cell-like memory, regulatory, central memory and naive CD4+ cells were sorted via CD45RO/CCR7/CD25/CD127/CD95/CD27. Each population that was sorted was more than 98% pure. The chain links TRBV2 to TRBJ1-4, with 9 bases lining up with TRBD1. This receptor was obtained from a young woman in good health. The sequencing sample was made of central memory CD4+ T cells from blood. The CDR3 DNA is TGTGCCAGCAGTGATCGGACAGGGGATGAAAAACTGTTTTTT. It encodes CASSDRTGDEKLFF.